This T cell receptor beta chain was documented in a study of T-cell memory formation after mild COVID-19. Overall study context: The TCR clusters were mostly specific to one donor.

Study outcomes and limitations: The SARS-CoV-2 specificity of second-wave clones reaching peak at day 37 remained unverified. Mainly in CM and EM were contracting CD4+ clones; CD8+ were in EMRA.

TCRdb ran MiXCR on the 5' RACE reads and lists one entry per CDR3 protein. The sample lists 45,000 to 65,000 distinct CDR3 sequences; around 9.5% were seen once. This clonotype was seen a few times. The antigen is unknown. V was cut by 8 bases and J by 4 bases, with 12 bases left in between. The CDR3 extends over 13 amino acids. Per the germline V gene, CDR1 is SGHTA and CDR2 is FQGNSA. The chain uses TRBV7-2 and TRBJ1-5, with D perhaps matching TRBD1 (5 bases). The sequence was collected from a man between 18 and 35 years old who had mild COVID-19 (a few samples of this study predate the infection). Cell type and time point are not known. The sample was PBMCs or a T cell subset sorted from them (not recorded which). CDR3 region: CASQTDLNQPQHF. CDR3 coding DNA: TGTGCCAGCCAGACAGACCTGAATCAGCCCCAGCATTTT.